One sample yielded the 20 T cell receptor beta chains listed below, sequenced in a study of siplizumab effects on memory and regulatory T cells. Repertoires were generated with immunoSEQ multiplex PCR, while TCRdb's copy carries only in-frame clones and drops some. In the table there are over 100,000 clones, just over 90% of which are singletons. Sequencing used Tregs sorted from blood. The receptors come from a human donor in good health.

This chain connects TRBV25-1 to TRBJ1-2; D remains ambiguous. The CDR3 length is 13 residues. Trimming stripped 0 bases from V and 8 bases from J, with 10 bases between. Germline V CDR1 and CDR2: MGHDK, SYGVNS. The chain's CDR3 is CASSEYNEEGYTF. The CDR3 DNA reads TGTGCCAGCAGTGAATATAACGAAGAGGGCTACACCTTC.

This chain uses TRBV6-5 with TRBJ2-5; D is perhaps TRBD1 or TRBD2 (6 bases each). This CDR3 is built from 13 residues. The germline gives CDR1 MNHEY, CDR2 SVGAGI. The V gene lost 8 bases and the J gene lost 7 bases, with 17 bases spanning the gap. CDR3 DNA: TGTGCCAGCCGGGGGCCGGGAATCGTGACCCAGTACTTC. It yields the protein CASRGPGIVTQYF.

The rearrangement joins TRBV2 to TRBJ2-7; D is unclear. There are 11 residues in the CDR3. The ends were cut back, 3 bases at V and 4 bases at J, with 4 bases in the middle. Germline CDR1 and CDR2: SNHLY and FYNNEI. For the CDR3, the DNA is TGTGCCAGCAGTGAGAGGTACGAGCAGTACTTC. Protein product: CASSERYEQYF.

The CDR3 sequence is CASSFSGRFQETQYF. As DNA, the CDR3 is TGTGCCAGCAGCTTTAGCGGGAGGTTCCAAGAGACCCAGTACTTC. The gene calls are TRBV11-1 and TRBJ2-5, with 10 bases aligning to TRBD2. V dropped 3 bases and J dropped 1; count of bases not matched to a gene: 2. From germline, CDR1 is SGHAT and CDR2 FQDESV (reference sequence). The CDR3 is 15 residues long.

The chain carries TRBV4-1 and TRBJ2-1; 11 bases are a match to TRBD2. The CDR3 extends over 19 amino acids. Germline CDR1 and CDR2: MGHRA and YSYEKL. With V trimmed by 2 bases and J by 8 bases, 17 bases remained unmatched. In nucleotides, the CDR3 is TGCGCCAGCAGCCAATGGGGAGGTAGCGGGGGGGACATTTTCGATGAGCAGTTCTTC. It is translated as CASSQWGGSGGDIFDEQFF.

Only one count was recorded for this clone. The rearrangement links TRBV5-4 to TRBJ2-3; 8 bases align to TRBD2. CDR1 SGHNT and CDR2 YYREEE come from the germline V gene (reference sequence). Germline trimming cut 4 bases from V and 1 base from J; bases unmatched to any gene: 17. The CDR3 contains 19 residues. The CDR3 spells CASSTGTSRRLFGTDTQYF. DNA for the CDR3: TGTGCCAGCAGCACCGGGACTAGTAGGCGGTTGTTTGGCACAGATACGCAGTATTTT.

This clone was observed a single time. The chain uses TRBV6-6 and TRBJ1-3; TRBD1 is a possible D gene (5 bases). The V end was cut by 6 bases, the J end by 0 bases, with 12 bases between. The CDR3 is 15 amino acids. Germline-derived CDR1 and CDR2 are MNHNY and SVGAGI (reference sequence). CDR3 sequence reads: CASRPDSSSGNTIYF. For the CDR3, the DNA is TGTGCCAGCAGACCCGACAGCTCCTCTGGAAACACCATATATTTT.

Only one count was recorded for this clone. This chain joins TRBV20-1 and TRBJ2-5; D not certain. The J call could be wrong; TRBJ2-7 is a better fit for the DNA end. CDR1 is DFQATT, CDR2 SNEGSKA, per germline (reference sequence). This CDR3 contains 8 residues. The CDR3 region is CSAGEQYF. In nucleotides, the CDR3 is TGCAGTGCAGGCGAGCAGTACTTC.

The gene calls are TRBV9 and TRBJ2-2, with D perhaps matching TRBD2 (6 bases). The CDR3 is made up of 15 amino acids. V lost 0 bases, J lost 5 bases, and 11 bases lay in between. Germline CDR1 and CDR2: SGDLS and YYNGEE. The CDR3 DNA reads TGTGCCAGCAGCGTAGTCTCGCGGGGTACCGGGGAGCTGTTTTTT. Translating it yields CASSVVSRGTGELFF. The full variable domain, rest sourced from reference TRBV9 and TRBJ2-2, is DSGVTQTPKHLITATGQRVTLRCSPRSGDLSVYWYQQSLDQGLQFLIQYYNGEERAKGNILERFSAQQFPDLHSELNLSSLELGDSALYFCASSVVSRGTGELFFGEGSRLTVL.

The chain employs TRBV11-2 and TRBJ2-3; 10 bases are shared with TRBD2. CDR3 size: 16 residues. V was pared by 6 bases and J by 4 bases, with 10 bases of the junction left unmatched. Germline lookup yields CDR1 SGHAT and CDR2 FQNNGV. The CDR3 bases are TGTGCCAGCAGTAAACGGAGCGGGAGGGCGGCAGATACGCAGTATTTT. Translated, it gives CASSKRSGRAADTQYF.

The gene calls are TRBV5-4 and TRBJ1-2; 7 bases are shared with TRBD1. Germline V gives CDR1 SGHNT, CDR2 YYREEE (reference sequence). The V gene end was trimmed by 3 bases and the J gene end by 7 bases; junction bases not matched to a gene: 0. The CDR3 is 11 amino acids. The CDR3 spells CASSYRGGYTF. CDR3 DNA sequence: TGTGCCAGCAGCTACAGGGGTGGCTACACCTTC.

The chain employs TRBV5-4 and TRBJ2-3, with 10 bases aligning to TRBD2. V shed 4 bases, J shed 6 bases, and the junction held 11 bases outside the gene matches. The CDR3 is made up of 16 amino acids. The germline V gene has CDR1 SGHNT and CDR2 YYREEE (reference sequence). The CDR3, as DNA: TGTGCCAGCAGCCAAGGTATTAGCGGGGGGACGGATACGCAGTATTTT. This encodes CASSQGISGGTDTQYF.

This clone was seen just once. The CDR3 reads CASSSSAAGFLSYNSPLHF. The CDR3 bases are TGTGCCAGCAGCTCCTCTGCGGCGGGGTTCCTCTCCTATAATTCACCCCTCCACTTT. The chain is built from TRBV21-1 and TRBJ1-6. TRBV21-1 is labeled a pseudogene. CDR3 size: 19 residues.

A few counts support this clone. The chain employs TRBV6-1 and TRBJ1-2, with D possibly matching TRBD1 (6 bases). The germline V and J ends were trimmed by 7 bases and 1 base, with 10 bases remaining between them. Germline CDR1 reads MNHNS; CDR2 reads SASEGT. This CDR3 is 13 amino acids long. CDR3 coding DNA: TGTGCCAGCACCCAGGGGATTAACTATGGCTACACCTTC. Residues: CASTQGINYGYTF.

V is TRBV5-1 and J is TRBJ2-7, with 9 nucleotides matching TRBD2. The V gene's germline CDR1 is SGHRS and CDR2 YFSETQ. The CDR3 has 15 residues. J lost 4 bases, V lost 0 bases, and 5 bases had no gene match. CDR3: CASSLELAGVYEQYF. As DNA, the CDR3 is TGCGCCAGCAGCTTGGAGTTAGCGGGAGTTTACGAGCAGTACTTC.

J is TRBJ1-2 and V is TRBV14, with no clear D. V was pared by 0 bases and J by 5 bases, with 7 bases between. This CDR3 contains 13 residues. CDR1 SGHDN and CDR2 FVKESK come from the germline V gene. CDR3 coding DNA: TGTGCCAGCAGCCAAGATCTCGAATATGGCTACACCTTC. This codes for CASSQDLEYGYTF.

This clone is a singleton in its sample. This chain connects TRBV5-1 to TRBJ2-3, with TRBD2 identical over 8 bases. The CDR3 totals 17 residues. The junction had 6 bases not matched to a gene; V was cut back by 0 bases and J by 0 bases. Germline loops: CDR1 SGHRS, CDR2 YFSETQ. The CDR3 coding sequence is TGCGCCAGCAGCTTGGTTTCCGGGGGGGTTAGCACAGATACGCAGTATTTT. This codes for CASSLVSGGVSTDTQYF. Variable domain in full (rest from reference TRBV5-1 and TRBJ2-3): KAGVTQTPRYLIKTRGQQVTLSCSPISGHRSVSWYQQTPGQGLQFLFEYFSETQRNKGNFPGRFSGRQFSNSRSEMNVSTLELGDSALYLCASSLVSGGVSTDTQYFGPGTRLTVL.

This clone has just a few counts. The chain is built from TRBV6-1 and TRBJ1-5; D may be TRBD1 (5 bases). Germline lookup yields CDR1 MNHNS and CDR2 SASEGT. V shed 5 bases and J shed 2 bases, with 13 bases lying between them. This CDR3 contains 15 residues. CDR3 nucleotides: TGTGCCAGCAGTTCACAGGCGTTTGGCAATCAGCCCCAGCATTTT. It translates to CASSSQAFGNQPQHF.

The chain couples TRBV6-5 to TRBJ1-4; D is perhaps TRBD1 (6 bases). The germline V gene encodes CDR1 MNHEY and CDR2 SVGAGI. Trimming shortened V by 6 bases and J by 0 bases, and 8 bases separated the two germline ends. This CDR3 is built from 14 residues. This CDR3 is CASRDRTTNEKLFF. The CDR3 DNA is TGTGCCAGCAGAGACAGGACAACTAATGAAAAACTGTTTTTT.

The gene calls are TRBV2 and TRBJ1-6; D possibly corresponds to TRBD1 (6 bases). The CDR3 runs to 15 residues. The germline gives CDR1 SNHLY, CDR2 FYNNEI. Trimming shortened V by 4 bases and J by 5 bases, and 12 bases separated the two germline ends. Here the CDR3 reads CASSARTANNSPLHF. The CDR3 nucleotides are TGTGCCAGCAGTGCCAGGACAGCGAATAATTCACCCCTCCACTTT.